These T cell receptor beta chains were read from a single sample in a study of cytomegalovirus exposure and HLA in healthy donors. Using immunoSEQ multiplex PCR, the repertoire was profiled, and TCRdb retains in-frame clones only, with some absent. The repertoire holds hundreds of thousands of clones, with almost 80% as singletons. The sequenced material came from PBMCs. The source is a male donor in good health and CMV-seronegative. Both conserved end residues are trimmed from each CDR3. D genes are given only for firm matches. Clone sizes are given selectively: once, few, many, or a class where the clone is expanded.

TRBD1	once	TRBV7-9	TRBJ1-4	ASSRMDRGINEKLF
TRBD1	NA	TRBV27	TRBJ2-2	ASSLRGTGGVGELF
NA	NA	TRBV5-1	TRBJ1-1	ASSNHLSGNTEAF
TRBD1	NA	TRBV28	TRBJ2-1	ASRIQGAPGNEQF
NA	NA	TRBV19	TRBJ2-2	ASSMSDTGELF
NA	NA	TRBV4-3	TRBJ2-3	ASSQGGGTSTDTQY
NA	NA	TRBV20-1	TRBJ1-2	SAMGADGYT
TRBD2	NA	TRBV4-3	TRBJ2-3	ASSQDWTSGSGDTQY
TRBD2	few	TRBV7-6	TRBJ2-3	ASRATSGGDTDTQY
TRBD1	NA	TRBV6-5	TRBJ1-2	ASREGQGYGYT
TRBD2	few	TRBV9	TRBJ2-3	ASSPRLAGGQSDTQY
TRBD1	NA	TRBV9	TRBJ2-5	ASSRDSQETQY